This T cell receptor beta chain comes out of a study of T cells in Graves' hyperthyroidism and ophthalmopathy. Overall study: At the time of initial diagnosis and before any treatment, peripheral blood was collected.

For Graves' hyperthyroidism to be stable, ophthalmopathy could not progress within 18 months. Diagnosis relied on clinical symptoms, serum thyroxine and TRAb, thyroid ultrasound and orbital computed tomography. Regions amplified from RNA transcripts were the TCR beta CDR3 regions. An initial round of RT-PCR targeting the TCR CDR3 relied on the HTBI primer set. Each CDR3 protein is one row after TCRdb ran MiXCR on the multiplex PCR reads. Counted here are 300,000 to 400,000 distinct CDR3 sequences, approximately 15% occurring once; the ten biggest clones make up 20% to 25%. V gave up 9 bases and J gave up 2 bases, with 20 bases separating them. The germline V gene has CDR1 LNHDA and CDR2 SQIVND (reference sequence). The CDR3 runs to 16 residues.

Source material: blood. The clonotype comes from a woman aged 25 to 39 with Graves' hyperthyroidism. The V and J genes are TRBV19 and TRBJ2-1; TRBD2 is a possible D gene (6 bases). The CDR3 DNA is TGTGCCAGCCAAGCGTCCTGGCGGGGTACCTACAATGAGCAGTTCTTC. This codes for CASQASWRGTYNEQFF.